Described below is a single T cell receptor (beta chain) sequence and its context. Per the authors' pipeline: Amplified reference gene primers provided the basis for estimating nucleated cell counts. Some clones are missing from TCRdb's copy, which holds only in-frame ones; the method was immunoSEQ multiplex PCR. V and J calls and clone size follow that table, whereas D and trimming were derived from the DNA. In the table there are just under 30,000 clones, 75% to 90% of which are singletons. This sample was included in a study of blood T cell repertoires in COVID-19. Study as a whole: Specimens from acute and convalescent COVID-19 originated in the United States, Italy and Spain. T cells, B-cell-depleted T cells, or PBMCs supplied cDNA or gDNA.

With 0 bases removed from V and 11 bases from J, the gap between germline ends came to 13 bases. The CDR3 sequence is 13 residues long. The germline CDR1 and CDR2 sequences are WNHNN and SYGVQD (reference sequence). V usage is TRBV10-1 and J usage is TRBJ1-1; the D is unclear. This receptor was obtained from a man older than 75 with acute or convalescent COVID-19. Sequencing was carried out using peripheral blood. DNA for the CDR3: TGCGCCAGCAGTGAGTCGCAAGCCCCCTGGGCTTTCTTT. This gives the protein CASSESQAPWAFF.